One sample yielded the 9 T cell receptor beta chains listed below, sequenced in a study of CD8 T cells in Susac syndrome. Roughly 0.45 to 1 ug RNA was reverse transcribed with random hexamers. TCRdb re-analysed the immunoSEQ multiplex PCR reads in MiXCR, keeping a single row per CDR3 protein. Of approximately 300,000 distinct CDR3 sequences detected, 85% appear once; the ten largest clones hold 0.21%. The sample comprised CD8+ T cells from PBMCs. These receptors were collected from a human donor with multiple sclerosis.

The V gene is TRBV10-3, the J gene TRBJ2-7; no definite D call. V was pared by 2 bases and J by 4 bases, with 18 bases between. The germline V gene has CDR1 ENHRY and CDR2 SYGVKD. This CDR3 is 16 amino acids long. The CDR3 sequence is CAISEGMAGDFYEQYF. The CDR3, as DNA: TGTGCCATCAGTGAGGGGATGGCAGGAGATTTTTACGAGCAGTACTTC.

This chain uses TRBV15 with TRBJ2-1; D not resolved. The CDR3 extends over 16 amino acids. Germline values: CDR1 LNHNV, CDR2 YYDKDF (reference sequence). V lost 6 bases to trimming and J lost 0 bases, with 15 bases between them. CDR3 residues: CATRADRQFSYNEQFF. For the CDR3, the DNA is TGTGCCACCAGGGCTGATCGGCAGTTCTCCTACAATGAGCAGTTCTTC.

The J gene is TRBJ2-3, the V gene TRBV9, with TRBD2 matching 13 bases. The germline V gene has CDR1 SGDLS and CDR2 YYNGEE. The CDR3 is 18 residues long. V trimming: 0 bases; J trimming: 4 bases; junction bases outside the gene matches: 8. The CDR3 DNA sequence: TGTGCCAGCAGCGTAGATTTCCTCGGGACTAGCGGGGCAGATACGCAGTATTTT. It encodes CASSVDFLGTSGADTQYF.

The V gene is TRBV30, the J gene TRBJ2-7; no clear D. Germline lookup yields CDR1 GTSNPN and CDR2 SVGIG (reference sequence). CDR3 length: 13 amino acids. The V and J ends lost 2 bases and 0 bases respectively, with 8 bases between them. CDR3 in DNA: TGTGCCTGGAGTTTCGATGACTCCTACGAGCAGTACTTC. It specifies CAWSFDDSYEQYF.

The chain uses TRBV4-3 and TRBJ2-1; D is ambiguous. Germline lookup yields CDR1 LGHNA and CDR2 YSLEER. CDR3 length: 17 amino acids. V gave up 1 base and J gave up 3 bases, with 16 bases separating them. The CDR3: CASSQGLSAEIYNEQFF. CDR3 DNA: TGCGCCAGCAGCCAAGGTTTAAGCGCGGAGATCTACAATGAGCAGTTCTTC.

V and J are TRBV27 and TRBJ2-1; possible D gene TRBD2, 5 bases. Trimming pared 3 bases from V and 9 bases from J, leaving 15 bases between. This CDR3 is built from 14 residues. Germline values: CDR1 MNHEY, CDR2 SMNVEV (reference sequence). The CDR3 DNA follows: TGTGCCAGCAGTTTGTACAGCGGAGGCGGTGAGCAGTTCTTC. Residues: CASSLYSGGGEQFF.

A word on this clonotype: The missing conserved phenylalanine or tryptophan at the end of this CDR3 makes a read error likely. It is unclear where the CDR3 begins or ends on the DNA, so no DNA is shown, and the CDR3 is as TCRdb lists it. The chain combines TRBV29-1 with TRBJ1-3. The CDR3 region is 14 residues in length, termini included. Germline lookup yields CDR1 SQVTM and CDR2 ANQGSEA. CDR3 loop: CSVARSTSGNTIYL.

The CDR3 DNA reads as TGTGCCAGCCGGTACTCAGGGAGCGCTGAAGCTTTCTTT. It encodes CASRYSGSAEAFF. The V gene is TRBV28, the J gene TRBJ1-1; a weak D match, TRBD1 (5 bases). CDR3 length equals 13 residues. The germline V gene encodes CDR1 MDHEN and CDR2 SYDVKM. V was cut by 8 bases and J by 6 bases, with 16 bases left in between.

This clonotype showed up just once. The chain recombines TRBV13 with TRBJ2-6; possible D gene TRBD1, 6 bases. The germline CDR1 and CDR2 sequences are PRHDT and FYEKMQ (reference sequence). CDR3 length: 17 residues. Trimming stripped 5 bases from V and 0 bases from J, with 14 bases between. The CDR3 sequence: CASSTPGQNSGANVLTF. Here the CDR3 DNA reads TGTGCCAGCAGCACCCCAGGACAGAACTCTGGGGCCAACGTCCTGACTTTC.